This T cell receptor beta chain is from a study of neurological immune-mediated disorders. V was pared by 6 bases and J by 7 bases, with 18 bases between. This CDR3 comprises 14 residues. Germline V gene lookup returns CDR1 SGHTA and CDR2 FQGNSA. This clonotype showed up many times. TCRdb itself ran the 5' RACE reads through MiXCR, one entry per CDR3 protein. The data contain tens of thousands of distinct CDR3 sequences, 2.5% to 3% of them singletons. The TCR sequence derives from a woman aged 30 to 39 with multiple sclerosis. The source material was PBMCs. The chain employs TRBV7-2 and TRBJ2-5, with D unclear. DNA of the CDR3: TGTGCCAGCAGTCCCCCGGGCGGCCGATTGACCCAGTACTTC. This encodes CASSPPGGRLTQYF.